This TCR beta chain is from a study of shared clonotypes between healthy human individuals. As for the study in general: The plates for each donor numbered three CD4 naive, three CD4 memory, two CD8 naive and one CD8 memory.

CD4+ cells were split into CD45RA+ naive and CD45RA-negative memory subsets. Study-level findings and limits: Relative to memory subsets, naive subsets generally showed larger estimated richness. Clonotype sharing across several donors was observed for around 5% of naive CD4 clonotypes.

Clones were sequenced by immunoSEQ multiplex PCR, and TCRdb holds only the in-frame ones, with some missing. The sample lists roughly 1,000,000 clones, around 78% occurring once. Notes on this clone: Its antigen is unknown.

Specimen: memory CD4+ T cells from PBMCs. Documented subset: CD45RA-negative fraction. The origin of this receptor is a man between 18 and 35 years old in good health. Some clones in this sample may be carry-over from other donors' samples.

CDR3 nucleotides: TGTGCCAGCAGCTCCCTGGGGAGCTCCTACGAGCAGTACTTC. Its protein is CASSSLGSSYEQYF. The chain joins TRBV11-2 to TRBJ2-7; tentatively, D is TRBD2 (5 bases). This CDR3 is built from 14 residues. Germline assignment: CDR1 SGHAT and CDR2 FQNNGV. V shed 4 bases and J shed 0 bases, with 10 bases lying between them.